A single T cell receptor (beta chain) is shown here with its context. No antigen is known for it. This sample is drawn from a study of cytomegalovirus exposure and HLA in healthy donors. Overall study context: Genotyping showed around 81% of about 370 donors falling in the Caucasian-associated ancestry cluster. Notes on the study in general: A prior analysis recorded that most TCR beta V segments were productive about 87% or about 30% of the time. What was likely a sequencing artifact was a cluster of highly shared sequence variants.

When sampled, the donors appeared nominally healthy, though they likely had unrecorded immune exposures. V lost 2 bases, J lost 5 bases, and 6 bases stayed unmatched. CDR3 length: 15 residues. Looked up from germline, CDR1 is MNHEY and CDR2 is SVGAGI. Vbeta (60) and Jbeta (13) primers were used in the PCR. TCRdb's copy holds only in-frame clones and misses some; the assay was immunoSEQ multiplex PCR. The repertoire holds 140,000 or so clones, with approximately 70% as singletons. Sequenced sample: PBMCs. This chain uses TRBV6-5 with TRBJ2-5, with 9 bases fitting TRBD2. The receptor's source is a woman aged 60-75 years in good health and CMV-seronegative. CDR3 sequence reads: CASSYQRGAGETQYF. CDR3 coding DNA: TGTGCCAGCAGTTACCAGCGGGGGGCGGGGGAGACCCAGTACTTC.